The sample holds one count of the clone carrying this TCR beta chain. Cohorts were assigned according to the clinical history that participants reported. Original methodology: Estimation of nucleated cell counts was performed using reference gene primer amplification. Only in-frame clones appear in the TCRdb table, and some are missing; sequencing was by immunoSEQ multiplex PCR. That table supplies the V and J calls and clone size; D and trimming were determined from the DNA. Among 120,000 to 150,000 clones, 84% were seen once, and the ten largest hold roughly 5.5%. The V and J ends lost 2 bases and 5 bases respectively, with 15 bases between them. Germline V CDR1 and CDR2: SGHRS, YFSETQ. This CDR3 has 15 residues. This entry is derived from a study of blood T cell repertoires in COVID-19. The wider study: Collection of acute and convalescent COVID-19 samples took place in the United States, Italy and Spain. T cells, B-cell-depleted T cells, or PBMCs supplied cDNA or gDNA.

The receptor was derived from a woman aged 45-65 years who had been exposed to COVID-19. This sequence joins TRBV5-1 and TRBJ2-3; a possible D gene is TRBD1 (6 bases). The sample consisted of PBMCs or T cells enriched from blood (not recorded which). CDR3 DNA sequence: TGCGCCAGCAGCTTTGGGGGCCTTAGCCAAGATACGCAGTATTTT. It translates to CASSFGGLSQDTQYF.